This TCR beta chain was obtained from a study of blood T cell repertoires in COVID-19. CDR3 length: 16 amino acids. Germline-derived CDR1 and CDR2 are SGHRS and YFSETQ. Trimming took off 0 bases at V and 0 bases at J, with 11 bases between the two ends. The data were produced by immunoSEQ multiplex PCR, yet TCRdb's version contains in-frame clones alone and is incomplete. The repertoire holds around 100,000 clones, with over 85% as singletons. The V and J genes are TRBV5-1 and TRBJ2-3; maybe TRBD2 (6 bases). Sequencing input: peripheral blood. This clonotype originated in a woman over 75 in a cohort sampled during active COVID-19. The CDR3 is CASSLGGVSSTDTQYF. CDR3 bases: TGCGCCAGCAGCTTGGGCGGGGTTTCTAGCACAGATACGCAGTATTTT.